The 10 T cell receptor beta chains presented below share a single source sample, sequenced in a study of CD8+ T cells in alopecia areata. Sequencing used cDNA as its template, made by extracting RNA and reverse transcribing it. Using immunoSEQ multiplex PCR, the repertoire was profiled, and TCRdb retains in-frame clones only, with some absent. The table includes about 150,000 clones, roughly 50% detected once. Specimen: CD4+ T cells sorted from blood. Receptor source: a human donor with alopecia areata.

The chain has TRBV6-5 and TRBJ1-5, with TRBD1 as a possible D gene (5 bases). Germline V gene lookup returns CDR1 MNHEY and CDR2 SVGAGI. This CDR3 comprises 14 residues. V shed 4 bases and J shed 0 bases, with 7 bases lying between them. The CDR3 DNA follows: TGTGCCAGCAGTTTCGGGGGTAGCAATCAGCCCCAGCATTTT. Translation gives CASSFGGSNQPQHF.

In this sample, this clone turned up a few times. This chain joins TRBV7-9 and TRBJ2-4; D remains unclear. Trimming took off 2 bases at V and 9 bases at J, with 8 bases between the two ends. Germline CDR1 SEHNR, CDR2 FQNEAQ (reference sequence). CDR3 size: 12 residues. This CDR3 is CASSLLPGIQYF. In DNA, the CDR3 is TGTGCCAGCAGCTTATTACCAGGCATTCAGTACTTC. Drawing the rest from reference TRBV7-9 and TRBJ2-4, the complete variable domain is DTGVSQNPRHKITKRGQNVTFRCDPISEHNRLYWYRQTLGQGPEFLTYFQNEAQLEKSRLLSDRFSAERPKGSFSTLEIQRTEQGDSAMYLCASSLLPGIQYFGAGTRLSVL.

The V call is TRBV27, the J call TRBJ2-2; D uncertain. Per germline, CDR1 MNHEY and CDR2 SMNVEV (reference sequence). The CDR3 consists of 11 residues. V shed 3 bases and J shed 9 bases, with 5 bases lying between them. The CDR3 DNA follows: TGTGCCAGCAGTTTTAAAAGGGAGCTGTTTTTT. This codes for CASSFKRELFF.

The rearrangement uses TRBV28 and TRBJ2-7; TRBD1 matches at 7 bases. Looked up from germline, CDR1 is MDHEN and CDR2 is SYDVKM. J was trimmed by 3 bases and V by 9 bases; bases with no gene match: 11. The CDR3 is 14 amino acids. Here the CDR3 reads CASYSGTVGYEQYF. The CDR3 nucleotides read TGTGCCAGTTATTCCGGGACAGTGGGCTACGAGCAGTACTTC.

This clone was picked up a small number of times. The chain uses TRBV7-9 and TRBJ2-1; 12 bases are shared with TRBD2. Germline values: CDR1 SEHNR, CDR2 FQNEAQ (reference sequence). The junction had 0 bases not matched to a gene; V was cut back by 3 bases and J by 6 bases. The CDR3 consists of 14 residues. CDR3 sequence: CASSLTSGGNEQFF. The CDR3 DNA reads TGTGCCAGCAGCTTGACTAGCGGGGGCAATGAGCAGTTCTTC.

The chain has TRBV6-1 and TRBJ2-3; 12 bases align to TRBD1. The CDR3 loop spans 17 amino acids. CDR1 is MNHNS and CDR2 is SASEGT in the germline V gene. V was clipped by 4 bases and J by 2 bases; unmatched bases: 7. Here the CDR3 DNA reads TGTGCCAGCAGTGGAAGGGACAGGGGGCGCGTCACAGATACGCAGTATTTT. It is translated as CASSGRDRGRVTDTQYF.

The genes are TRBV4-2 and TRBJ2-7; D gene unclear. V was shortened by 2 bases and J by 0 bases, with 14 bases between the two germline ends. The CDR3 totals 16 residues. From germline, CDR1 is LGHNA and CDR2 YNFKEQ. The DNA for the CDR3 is TGTGCCAGCAGCCAAACAACGGGTGCCAACTCCTACGAGCAGTACTTC. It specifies CASSQTTGANSYEQYF.

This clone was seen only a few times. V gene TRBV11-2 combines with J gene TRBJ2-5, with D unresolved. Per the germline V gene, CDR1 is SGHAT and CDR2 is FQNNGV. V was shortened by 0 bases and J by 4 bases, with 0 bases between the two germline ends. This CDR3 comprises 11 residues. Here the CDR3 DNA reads TGTGCCAGCAGCTTAGAAGAGACCCAGTACTTC. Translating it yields CASSLEETQYF.

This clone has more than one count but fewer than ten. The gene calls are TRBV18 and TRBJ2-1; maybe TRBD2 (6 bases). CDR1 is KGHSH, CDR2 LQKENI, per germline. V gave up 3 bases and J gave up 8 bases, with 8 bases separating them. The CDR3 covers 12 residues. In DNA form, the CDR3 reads TGTGCCAGCTCACCCTGGGGGGATGAGCAGTTCTTC. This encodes CASSPWGDEQFF.

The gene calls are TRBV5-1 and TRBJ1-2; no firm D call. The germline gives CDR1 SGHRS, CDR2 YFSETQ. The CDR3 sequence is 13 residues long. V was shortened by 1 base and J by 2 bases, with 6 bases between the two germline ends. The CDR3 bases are TGCGCCAGCAGCTTGTTACAAAACTATGGCTACACCTTC. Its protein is CASSLLQNYGYTF. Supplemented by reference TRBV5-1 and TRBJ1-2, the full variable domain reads KAGVTQTPRYLIKTRGQQVTLSCSPISGHRSVSWYQQTPGQGLQFLFEYFSETQRNKGNFPGRFSGRQFSNSRSEMNVSTLELGDSALYLCASSLLQNYGYTFGSGTRLTVV.